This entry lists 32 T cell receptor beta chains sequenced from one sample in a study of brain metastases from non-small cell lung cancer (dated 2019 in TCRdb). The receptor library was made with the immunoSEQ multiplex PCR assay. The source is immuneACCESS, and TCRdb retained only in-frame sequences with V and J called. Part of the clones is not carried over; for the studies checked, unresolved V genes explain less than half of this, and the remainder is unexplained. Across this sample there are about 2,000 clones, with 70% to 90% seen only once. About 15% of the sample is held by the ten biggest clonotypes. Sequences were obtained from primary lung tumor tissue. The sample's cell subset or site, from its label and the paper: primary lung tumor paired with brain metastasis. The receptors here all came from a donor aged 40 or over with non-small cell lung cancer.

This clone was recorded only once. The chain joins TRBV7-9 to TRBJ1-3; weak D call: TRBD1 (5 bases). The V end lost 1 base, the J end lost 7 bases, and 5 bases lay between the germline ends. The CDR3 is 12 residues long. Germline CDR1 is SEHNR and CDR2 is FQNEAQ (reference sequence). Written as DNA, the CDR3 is TGTGCCAGCAGCTTAGGGGGGAACACCATATATTTT. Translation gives CASSLGGNTIYF.

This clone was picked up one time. In DNA form, the CDR3 reads TGTGCCAGCAGTCTAGCGGGCTCCTACGAGCAGTACTTC. Translating it yields CASSLAGSYEQYF. The chain couples TRBV6-5 to TRBJ2-7, with 8 bases aligning to TRBD2. With 5 bases clipped from V and 0 bases from J, the junction kept 0 bases outside the gene matches. The CDR3 runs to 13 residues. Germline CDR1 and CDR2: MNHEY and SVGAGI.

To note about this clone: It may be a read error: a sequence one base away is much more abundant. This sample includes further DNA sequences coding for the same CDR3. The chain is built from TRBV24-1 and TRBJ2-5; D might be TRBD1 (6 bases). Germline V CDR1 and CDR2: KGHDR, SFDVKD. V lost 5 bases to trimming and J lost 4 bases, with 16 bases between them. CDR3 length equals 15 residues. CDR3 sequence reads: CATSATQGRGETQYF. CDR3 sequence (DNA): TGTGCCACCAGTGCTACACAGGGTCGAGGAGAGACCCAGTACTTC.

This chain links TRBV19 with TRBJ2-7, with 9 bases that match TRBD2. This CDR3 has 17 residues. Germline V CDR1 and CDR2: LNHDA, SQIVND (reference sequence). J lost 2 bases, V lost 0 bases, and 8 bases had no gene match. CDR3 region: CASSIDSGAGGAYEQYF. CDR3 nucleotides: TGTGCCAGTAGTATAGACTCCGGAGCGGGAGGAGCCTACGAGCAGTACTTC. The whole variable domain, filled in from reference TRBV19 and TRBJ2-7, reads DGGITQSPKYLFRKEGQNVTLSCEQNLNHDAMYWYRQDPGQGLRLIYYSQIVNDFQKGDIAEGYSVSREKKESFPLTVTSAQKNPTAFYLCASSIDSGAGGAYEQYFGPGTRLTVT.

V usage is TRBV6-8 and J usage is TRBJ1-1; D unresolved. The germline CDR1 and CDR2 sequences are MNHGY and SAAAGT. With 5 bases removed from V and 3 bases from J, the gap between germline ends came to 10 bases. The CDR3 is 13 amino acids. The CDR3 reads CASSGYSYTEAFF. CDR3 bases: TGTGCCAGCAGTGGCTACAGTTACACTGAAGCTTTCTTT.

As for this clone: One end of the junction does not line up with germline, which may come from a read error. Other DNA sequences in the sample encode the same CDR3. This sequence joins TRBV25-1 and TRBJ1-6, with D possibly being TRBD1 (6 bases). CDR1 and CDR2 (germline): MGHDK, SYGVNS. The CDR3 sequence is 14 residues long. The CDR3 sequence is CASSERQADSPLHF. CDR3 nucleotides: TGTGCCAGCAGTGAAAGACAGGCCGATTCACCTCTCCATTTT.

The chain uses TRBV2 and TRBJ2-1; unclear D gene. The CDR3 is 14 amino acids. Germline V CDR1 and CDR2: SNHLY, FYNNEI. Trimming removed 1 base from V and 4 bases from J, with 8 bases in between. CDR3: CASSEGRIYNEQFF. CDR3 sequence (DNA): TGTGCCAGCAGTGAAGGCAGAATTTACAATGAGCAGTTCTTC.

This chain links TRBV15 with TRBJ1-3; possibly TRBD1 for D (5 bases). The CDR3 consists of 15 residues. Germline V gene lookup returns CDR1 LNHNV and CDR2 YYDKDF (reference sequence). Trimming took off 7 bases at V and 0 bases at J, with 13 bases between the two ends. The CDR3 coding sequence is TGTGCCACCAACGGGACTAATAGCTCTGGAAACACCATATATTTT. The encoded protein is CATNGTNSSGNTIYF.

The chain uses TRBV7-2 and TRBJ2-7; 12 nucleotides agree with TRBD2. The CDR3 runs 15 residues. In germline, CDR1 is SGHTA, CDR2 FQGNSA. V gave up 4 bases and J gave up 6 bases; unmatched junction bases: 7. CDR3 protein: CASSSLGLAGPEQYF. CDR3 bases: TGTGCCAGCAGCTCACTCGGACTAGCGGGACCCGAGCAGTACTTC.

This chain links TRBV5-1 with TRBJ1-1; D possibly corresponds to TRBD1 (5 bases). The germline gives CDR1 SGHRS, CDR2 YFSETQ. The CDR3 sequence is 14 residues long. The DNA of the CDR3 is TGCGCTAGCTCTGGGGGGTGGTTTAACACTGAAGCTTTCTTT. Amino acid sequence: CASSGGWFNTEAFF.

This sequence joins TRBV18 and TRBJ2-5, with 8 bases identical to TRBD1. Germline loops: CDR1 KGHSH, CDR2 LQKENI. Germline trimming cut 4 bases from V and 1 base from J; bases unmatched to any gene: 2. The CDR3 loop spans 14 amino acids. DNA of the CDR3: TGTGCCAGCTCACGACAGGGGTCCCAAGAGACCCAGTACTTC. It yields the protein CASSRQGSQETQYF.

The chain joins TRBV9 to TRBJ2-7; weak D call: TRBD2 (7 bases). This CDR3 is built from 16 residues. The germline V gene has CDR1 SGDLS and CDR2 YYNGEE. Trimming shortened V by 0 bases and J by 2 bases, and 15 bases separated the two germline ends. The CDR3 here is CASSVGRGREPYEQYF. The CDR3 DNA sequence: TGTGCCAGCAGCGTAGGACGGGGGCGGGAGCCCTACGAGCAGTACTTC.

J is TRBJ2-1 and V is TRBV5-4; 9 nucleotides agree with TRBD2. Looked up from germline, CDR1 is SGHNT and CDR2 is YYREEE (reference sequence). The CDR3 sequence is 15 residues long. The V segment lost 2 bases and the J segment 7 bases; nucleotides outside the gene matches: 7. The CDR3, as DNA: TGTGCCAGCAGCTTTAGAGCGGGGGGTAATAATGAGCAGTTCTTC. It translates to CASSFRAGGNNEQFF.

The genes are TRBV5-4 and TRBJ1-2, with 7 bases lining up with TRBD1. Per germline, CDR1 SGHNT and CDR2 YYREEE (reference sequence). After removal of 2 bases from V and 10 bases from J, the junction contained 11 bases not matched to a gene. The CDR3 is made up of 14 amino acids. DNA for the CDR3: TGTGCCAGCAGCTTCGAGGCAGGGGGGAATGACTACACCTTC. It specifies CASSFEAGGNDYTF.

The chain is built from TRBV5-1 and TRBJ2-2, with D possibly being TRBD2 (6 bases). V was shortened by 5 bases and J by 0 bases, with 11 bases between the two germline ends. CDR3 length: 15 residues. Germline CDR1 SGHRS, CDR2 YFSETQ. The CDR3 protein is CASRPEGPNTGELFF. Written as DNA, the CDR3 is TGCGCCAGCAGGCCGGAGGGTCCGAACACCGGGGAGCTGTTTTTT.

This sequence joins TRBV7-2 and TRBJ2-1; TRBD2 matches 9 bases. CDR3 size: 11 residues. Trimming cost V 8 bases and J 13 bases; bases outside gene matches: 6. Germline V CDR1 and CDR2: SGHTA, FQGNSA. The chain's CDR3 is CASDWGTSQFF. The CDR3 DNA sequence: TGTGCCAGCGATTGGGGGACTAGCCAGTTCTTC.

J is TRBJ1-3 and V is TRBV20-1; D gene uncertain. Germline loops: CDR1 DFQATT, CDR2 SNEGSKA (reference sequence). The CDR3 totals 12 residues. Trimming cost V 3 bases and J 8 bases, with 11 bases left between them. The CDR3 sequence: CSASVEVDTIYF. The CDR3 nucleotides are TGCAGTGCTAGTGTGGAGGTAGACACCATATATTTT.

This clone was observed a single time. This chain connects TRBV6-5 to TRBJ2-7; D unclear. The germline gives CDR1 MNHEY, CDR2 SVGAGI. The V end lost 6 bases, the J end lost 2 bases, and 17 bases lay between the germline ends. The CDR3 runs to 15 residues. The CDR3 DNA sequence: TGTGCCAGCAGGTCGGTGGAGAGGAGTACCTACGAGCAGTACTTC. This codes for CASRSVERSTYEQYF.

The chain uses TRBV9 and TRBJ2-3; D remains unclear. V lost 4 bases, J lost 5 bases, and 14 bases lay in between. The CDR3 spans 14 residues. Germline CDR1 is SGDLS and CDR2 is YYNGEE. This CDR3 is CASSRSSREDTQYF. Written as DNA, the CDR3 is TGTGCCAGCAGCAGGTCTAGTAGGGAAGATACGCAGTATTTT.

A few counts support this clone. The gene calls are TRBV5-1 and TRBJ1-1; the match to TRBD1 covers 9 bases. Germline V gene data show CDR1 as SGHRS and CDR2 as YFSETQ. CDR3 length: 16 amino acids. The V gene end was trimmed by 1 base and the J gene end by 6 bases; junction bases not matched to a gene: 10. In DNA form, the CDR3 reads TGCGCCAGCAGCTTGTTACCGGGACAGGGAAGGTCTGAAGCTTTCTTT. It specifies CASSLLPGQGRSEAFF. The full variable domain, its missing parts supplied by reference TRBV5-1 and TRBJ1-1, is KAGVTQTPRYLIKTRGQQVTLSCSPISGHRSVSWYQQTPGQGLQFLFEYFSETQRNKGNFPGRFSGRQFSNSRSEMNVSTLELGDSALYLCASSLLPGQGRSEAFFGQGTRLTVV.

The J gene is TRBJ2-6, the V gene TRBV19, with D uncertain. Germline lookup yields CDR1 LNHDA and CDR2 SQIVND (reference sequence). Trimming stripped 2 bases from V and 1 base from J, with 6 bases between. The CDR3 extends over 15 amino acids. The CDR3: CASSILQSGANVLTF. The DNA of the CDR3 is TGTGCCAGTAGTATACTGCAATCTGGGGCCAACGTCCTGACTTTC.

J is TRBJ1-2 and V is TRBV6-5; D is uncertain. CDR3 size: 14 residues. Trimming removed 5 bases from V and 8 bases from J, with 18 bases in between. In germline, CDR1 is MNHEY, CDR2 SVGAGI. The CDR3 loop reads CASSTLTQAGGYTF. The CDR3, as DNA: TGTGCCAGCAGTACTTTGACCCAGGCGGGAGGCTACACCTTC.

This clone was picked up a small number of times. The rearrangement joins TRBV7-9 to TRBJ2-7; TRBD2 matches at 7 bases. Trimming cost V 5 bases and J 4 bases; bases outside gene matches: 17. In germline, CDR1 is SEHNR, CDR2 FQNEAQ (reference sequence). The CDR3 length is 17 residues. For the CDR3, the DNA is TGTGCCAGCAGCCGAGAGGGAGCGGGGATTGCTCTTTACGAGCAGTACTTC. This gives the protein CASSREGAGIALYEQYF. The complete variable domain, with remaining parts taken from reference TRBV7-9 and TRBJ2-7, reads DTGVSQNPRHKITKRGQNVTFRCDPISEHNRLYWYRQTLGQGPEFLTYFQNEAQLEKSRLLSDRFSAERPKGSFSTLEIQRTEQGDSAMYLCASSREGAGIALYEQYFGPGTRLTVT.

The CDR3 is CASSLVSSGVDTQYF. In DNA, the CDR3 is TGTGCCAGCAGCTTAGTGTCTAGCGGGGTCGATACGCAGTATTTT. The chain employs TRBV7-3 and TRBJ2-3; TRBD2 aligns across 9 bases. Germline V lookup: CDR1 SGHTA, CDR2 FQGTGA. J gave up 6 bases and V 2 bases, and 6 bases lay outside the gene matches. The CDR3 consists of 15 residues.

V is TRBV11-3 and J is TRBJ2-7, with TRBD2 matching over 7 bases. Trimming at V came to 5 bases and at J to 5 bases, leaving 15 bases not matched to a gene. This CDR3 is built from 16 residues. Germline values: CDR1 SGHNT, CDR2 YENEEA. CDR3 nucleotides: TGTGCCAGCAGCCCACTAGCGACGAACCGAGGCCACGAGCAGTACTTC. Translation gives CASSPLATNRGHEQYF.

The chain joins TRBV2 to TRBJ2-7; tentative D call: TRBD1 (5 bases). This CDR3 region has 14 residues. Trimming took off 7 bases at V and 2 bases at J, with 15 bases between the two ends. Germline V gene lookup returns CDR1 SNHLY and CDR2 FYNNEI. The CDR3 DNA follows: TGTGCCAGCAATCTGGGGCTCAGCACCTACGAGCAGTACTTC. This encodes CASNLGLSTYEQYF.

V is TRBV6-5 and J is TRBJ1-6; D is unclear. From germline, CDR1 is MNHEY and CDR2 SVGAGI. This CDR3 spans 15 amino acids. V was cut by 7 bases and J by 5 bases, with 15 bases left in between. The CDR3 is CASKGELLNNSPLHF. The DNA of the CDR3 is TGTGCCAGCAAGGGTGAGCTCCTAAATAATTCACCCCTCCACTTT.

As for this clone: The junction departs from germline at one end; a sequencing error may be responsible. The CDR3 nucleotides read TGTGCCAGCAGCCAAAAGACCCAGTACTTC. Translation gives CASSQKTQYF. V gene TRBV3-1 (or the pseudogene TRBV3-2) combines with J gene TRBJ2-5; D is ambiguous. The CDR3 runs to 10 residues. Germline loops: CDR1 LGHDT, CDR2 YNNKEL (reference sequence).

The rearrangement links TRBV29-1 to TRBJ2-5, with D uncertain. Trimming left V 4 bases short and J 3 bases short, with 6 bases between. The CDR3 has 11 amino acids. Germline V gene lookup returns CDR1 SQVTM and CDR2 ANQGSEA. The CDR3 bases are TGCAGCGTTGTTTTGAAAGAGACCCAGTACTTC. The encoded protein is CSVVLKETQYF.

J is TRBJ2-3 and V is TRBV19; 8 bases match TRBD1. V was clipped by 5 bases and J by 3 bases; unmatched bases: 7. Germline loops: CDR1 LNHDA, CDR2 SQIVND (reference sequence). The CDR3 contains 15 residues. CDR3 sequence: CASSVGQGGTDTQYF. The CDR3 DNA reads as TGTGCCAGTAGTGTCGGACAGGGCGGGACAGATACGCAGTATTTT.

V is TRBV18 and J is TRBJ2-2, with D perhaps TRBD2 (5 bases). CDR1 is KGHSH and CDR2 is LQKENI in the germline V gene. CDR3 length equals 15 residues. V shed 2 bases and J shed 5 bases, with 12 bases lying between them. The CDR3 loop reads CASSPAGVSTGELFF. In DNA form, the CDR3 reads TGTGCCAGCTCACCAGCGGGTGTTAGTACCGGGGAGCTGTTTTTT. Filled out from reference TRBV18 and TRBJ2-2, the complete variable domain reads NAGVMQNPRHLVRRRGQEARLRCSPMKGHSHVYWYRQLPEEGLKFMVYLQKENIIDESGMPKERFSAEFPKEGPSILRIQQVVRGDSAAYFCASSPAGVSTGELFFGEGSRLTVL.

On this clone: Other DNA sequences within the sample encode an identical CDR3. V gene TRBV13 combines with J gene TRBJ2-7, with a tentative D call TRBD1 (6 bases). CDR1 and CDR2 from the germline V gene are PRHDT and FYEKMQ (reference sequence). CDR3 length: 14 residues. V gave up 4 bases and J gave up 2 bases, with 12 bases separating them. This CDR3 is CASSSGQGAYEQYF. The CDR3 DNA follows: TGTGCCAGCAGCTCGGGACAAGGAGCCTACGAGCAGTACTTC.